Listed below are T cell receptor beta chains from one sample, sequenced in a study of shared clonotypes between healthy human individuals. Assay: immunoSEQ multiplex PCR; the TCRdb copy retains only in-frame clones and omits some. This table holds 600,000 or so clones, roughly 95% found once. The source material was naive CD8+ T cells sorted from blood. These receptors came from a woman aged 25 to 45 in good health. Both conserved end residues are part of each CDR3. D genes are given only for firm matches. The size entry is marked missing in some rows and otherwise reads once, few, many or a size class.

d_gene	abundance	v_gene	j_gene	CDR3nt	CDR3aa
TRBD1	NA	TRBV28	TRBJ1-3	TGTGCCAGCACTGCTACAGGGGCGATTAGCTCTGGAAACACCATATATTTT	CASTATGAISSGNTIYF
NA	few	TRBV5-1	TRBJ1-2	TGCGCCAGCAGCTTGGCTCGGAACTATGGCTACACCTTC	CASSLARNYGYTF
NA	NA	TRBV4-1	TRBJ2-7	TGCGCCAGCAGCCTTAGCCAGGGCCACGAGCAGTACTTC	CASSLSQGHEQYF
NA	NA	TRBV7-7	TRBJ2-5	TGTGCCAGCAGTCATCACGAGACCCAGTACTTC	CASSHHETQYF
NA	NA	TRBV6-1	TRBJ2-7	TGTGCCAGCAGTGAATGGCGGGACACGACAGGCGAGCAGTACTTC	CASSEWRDTTGEQYF
TRBD2	NA	TRBV7-9	TRBJ2-7	TGTGCCAGCAGCTTCCGGACTAGTCCCCACGAGCAGTACTTC	CASSFRTSPHEQYF
NA	NA	TRBV19	TRBJ1-1	TGTGCCAGTACGCGGACGTTCAGGGTGAACACTGAAGCTTTCTTT	CASTRTFRVNTEAFF
NA	NA	TRBV27	TRBJ2-7	TGTGCCAGCAGTTTAGGGATTCCCTACGAGCAGTACTTC	CASSLGIPYEQYF
NA	NA	TRBV13	TRBJ1-6	TGTGCCAGCAGCTTACACACGAATAATTCACCCCTCCACTTT	CASSLHTNNSPLHF
NA	NA	TRBV28	TRBJ2-1	TGTGCCAGCAGCCCGAGCGCGGTAATATACAATGAGCAGTTCTTC	CASSPSAVIYNEQFF
TRBD1	NA	TRBV28	TRBJ2-2	TGTGCCAGCAGTCAGGGGGACAGGGTCACCGGGGAGCTGTTTTTT	CASSQGDRVTGELFF
NA	few	TRBV6-1	TRBJ2-7	TGTGCCAGCAGTGAATACGAGCAGTACTTC	CASSEYEQYF
NA	once	TRBV6-5	TRBJ2-7	TGTGCCAGCAGTTATCGTCCTGGGCTACTCTCCTACGAGCAGTACTTC	CASSYRPGLLSYEQYF
NA	NA	TRBV6-1	TRBJ2-7	TGTGCCAGCAGCCCCAGGACGTTGCAGACCTACGAGCAGTACTTC	CASSPRTLQTYEQYF
NA	NA	TRBV29-1	TRBJ2-1	TGCAGCACCAAGGCCGGAAACTCCTACAATGAGCAGTTCTTC	CSTKAGNSYNEQFF
NA	NA	TRBV27	TRBJ2-7	TGTGCCAGCAGTCCCGCCCCCAGGGTCGGGACCTACGAGCAGTACTTC	CASSPAPRVGTYEQYF
NA	NA	TRBV5-4	TRBJ2-2	TGTGCCAGCAGCTTGGAGGGCATGGGTGACACCGGGGAGCTGTTTTTT	CASSLEGMGDTGELFF